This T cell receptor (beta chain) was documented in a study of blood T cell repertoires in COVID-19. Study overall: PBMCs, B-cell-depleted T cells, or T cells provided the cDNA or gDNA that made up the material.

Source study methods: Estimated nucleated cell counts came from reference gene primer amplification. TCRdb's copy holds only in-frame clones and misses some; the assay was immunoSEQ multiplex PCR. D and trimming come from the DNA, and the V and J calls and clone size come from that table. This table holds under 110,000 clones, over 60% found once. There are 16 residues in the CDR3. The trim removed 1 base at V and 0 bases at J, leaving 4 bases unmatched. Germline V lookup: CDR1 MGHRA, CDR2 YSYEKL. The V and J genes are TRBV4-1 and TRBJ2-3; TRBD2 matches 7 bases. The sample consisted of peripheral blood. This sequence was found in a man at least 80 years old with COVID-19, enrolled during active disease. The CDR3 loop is CASSQARLASTDTQYF. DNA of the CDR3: TGCGCCAGCAGCCAAGCTCGACTAGCTAGCACAGATACGCAGTATTTT.